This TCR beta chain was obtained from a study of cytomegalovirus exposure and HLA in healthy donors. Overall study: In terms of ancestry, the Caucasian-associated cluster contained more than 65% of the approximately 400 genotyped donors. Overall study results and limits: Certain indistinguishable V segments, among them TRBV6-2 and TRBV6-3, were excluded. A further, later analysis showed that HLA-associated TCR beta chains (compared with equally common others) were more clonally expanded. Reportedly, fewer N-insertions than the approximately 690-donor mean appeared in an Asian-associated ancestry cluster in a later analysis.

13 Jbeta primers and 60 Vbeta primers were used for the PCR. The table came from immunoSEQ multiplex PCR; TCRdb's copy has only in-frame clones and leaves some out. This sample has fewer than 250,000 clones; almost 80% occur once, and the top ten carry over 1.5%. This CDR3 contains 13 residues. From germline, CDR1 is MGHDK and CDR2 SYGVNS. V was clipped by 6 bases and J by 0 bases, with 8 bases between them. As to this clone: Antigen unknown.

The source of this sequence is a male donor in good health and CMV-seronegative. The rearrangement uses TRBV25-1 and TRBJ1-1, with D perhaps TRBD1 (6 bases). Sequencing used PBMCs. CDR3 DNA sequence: TGTGCCAGCAGAGGACAGCTGAACACTGAAGCTTTCTTT. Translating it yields CASRGQLNTEAFF.